A selection of T cell receptor beta chains follows, all from one sample in a study of T cell responses to AZD1222 COVID-19 vaccine. Using immunoSEQ multiplex PCR, the repertoire was profiled, and TCRdb retains in-frame clones only, with some absent. The table includes over 90,000 clones, approximately 90% detected once. Sequenced material: peripheral blood, taken 28 days after the second AZD1222 dose. Every receptor here comes from an adult who received the AZD1222 COVID-19 vaccine. Both conserved end residues are part of each CDR3. Each record gives: CDR3 DNA, CDR3 protein, J gene, CDR3 length, V gene, D gene, clone size. D genes are given only for firm matches. The size field is filled for only some rows; it gives once, few, many or a size class.

CDR3 DNA: TGTGCCAGCTCACCAACTACCGGGAAGCTCTATGGCTACACCTTC; CDR3 protein: CASSPTTGKLYGYTF; J gene: TRBJ1-2; CDR3 length: 15; V gene: TRBV18; D gene: -; clone size: -
CDR3 DNA: TGTGCCAGCAGCCCAGATACCCAAAACTATGGCTACACCTTC; CDR3 protein: CASSPDTQNYGYTF; J gene: TRBJ1-2; CDR3 length: 14; V gene: TRBV3-1/TRBV3-2; D gene: -; clone size: -
CDR3 DNA: TGTGCCAGTAGTACCCTGGGACGATTGAACACTGAAGCTTTCTTT; CDR3 protein: CASSTLGRLNTEAFF; J gene: TRBJ1-1; CDR3 length: 15; V gene: TRBV19; D gene: -; clone size: -
CDR3 DNA: TGTGCCAGCAGCGTAGAAGGAGGGGCGGACACTGAAGCTTTCTTT; CDR3 protein: CASSVEGGADTEAFF; J gene: TRBJ1-1; CDR3 length: 15; V gene: TRBV9; D gene: -; clone size: -
CDR3 DNA: TGTGCCAGCTCACTCGGCAGGGGGGGGATGAACACTGAAGCTTTCTTT; CDR3 protein: CASSLGRGGMNTEAFF; J gene: TRBJ1-1; CDR3 length: 16; V gene: TRBV18; D gene: TRBD1; clone size: -
CDR3 DNA: TGTGCCAGCAGCCTCCGGTTTACGGATGGCTACACCTTC; CDR3 protein: CASSLRFTDGYTF; J gene: TRBJ1-2; CDR3 length: 13; V gene: TRBV14; D gene: -; clone size: -
CDR3 DNA: TGTGCCAGCAGTGAGGGAAGGTACTCTGGAAACACCATATATTTT; CDR3 protein: CASSEGRYSGNTIYF; J gene: TRBJ1-3; CDR3 length: 15; V gene: TRBV2; D gene: -; clone size: -
CDR3 DNA: TGTGCCAGCAGCCAAGGGAGGGCTAATGAAAAACTGTTTTTT; CDR3 protein: CASSQGRANEKLFF; J gene: TRBJ1-4; CDR3 length: 14; V gene: TRBV7-9; D gene: -; clone size: -
CDR3 DNA: TGTGCCAGCAGCTTGGGCGATAACTCTGGAAACACCATATATTTT; CDR3 protein: CASSLGDNSGNTIYF; J gene: TRBJ1-3; CDR3 length: 15; V gene: TRBV5-5; D gene: -; clone size: -
CDR3 DNA: TGTGCCAGCAGCGGGGGACTGTTGAACACTGAAGCTTTCTTT; CDR3 protein: CASSGGLLNTEAFF; J gene: TRBJ1-1; CDR3 length: 14; V gene: TRBV2; D gene: -; clone size: -
CDR3 DNA: TGTGCCAGCAGTTCTCGGAGAGGGCAGCCCCAGCATTTT; CDR3 protein: CASSSRRGQPQHF; J gene: TRBJ1-5; CDR3 length: 13; V gene: TRBV6-5; D gene: -; clone size: -
CDR3 DNA: TGTGCCAGCAGCGCCTACGGGACAGGGGATTCACCCCTCCACTTT; CDR3 protein: CASSAYGTGDSPLHF; J gene: TRBJ1-6; CDR3 length: 15; V gene: TRBV5-4; D gene: TRBD1; clone size: -
CDR3 DNA: TGTGCCAGCAGTTACCAATGGAGAGGGGGCCCTATCCATCAGCCCCAGCATTTT; CDR3 protein: CASSYQWRGGPIHQPQHF; J gene: TRBJ1-5; CDR3 length: 18; V gene: TRBV6-2/TRBV6-3; D gene: TRBD1; clone size: -
CDR3 DNA: TGTGCCAGCAGCCATCCCGGGACAATGAACACTGAAGCTTTCTTT; CDR3 protein: CASSHPGTMNTEAFF; J gene: TRBJ1-1; CDR3 length: 15; V gene: TRBV11-3; D gene: -; clone size: -
CDR3 DNA: TGTGCCAGCAGCCTCAGCGCTAACTATGGCTACACCTTC; CDR3 protein: CASSLSANYGYTF; J gene: TRBJ1-2; CDR3 length: 13; V gene: TRBV14; D gene: -; clone size: -
CDR3 DNA: TGTGCCAGCAGTTTGGGGCGGGGCCCGAACACCGGGGAGCTGTTTTTT; CDR3 protein: CASSLGRGPNTGELFF; J gene: TRBJ2-2; CDR3 length: 16; V gene: TRBV28; D gene: -; clone size: -
CDR3 DNA: TGTGCCAGCAGTTACGGCGGCTCCTACGAGCAGTACTTC; CDR3 protein: CASSYGGSYEQYF; J gene: TRBJ2-7; CDR3 length: 13; V gene: TRBV6-5; D gene: -; clone size: -
CDR3 DNA: TGTGCCAGCAGTCCCCTCCCCCCTAATTCACCCCTCCACTTT; CDR3 protein: CASSPLPPNSPLHF; J gene: TRBJ1-6; CDR3 length: 14; V gene: TRBV6-6; D gene: -; clone size: -
CDR3 DNA: TGTGCCAGCAGCCAAGAGGGTCTGGGGGGACTAGGTGTAGATACGCAGTATTTT; CDR3 protein: CASSQEGLGGLGVDTQYF; J gene: TRBJ2-3; CDR3 length: 18; V gene: TRBV3-1/TRBV3-2; D gene: TRBD2; clone size: -
CDR3 DNA: TGTGCCAGCAGCTTGGAGGTACTAGTAGGGGCGAATGAGCAGTTCTTC; CDR3 protein: CASSLEVLVGANEQFF; J gene: TRBJ2-1; CDR3 length: 16; V gene: TRBV5-6; D gene: -; clone size: -
CDR3 DNA: TGTGCCAGCAGCCAAGTCGACAGGGGGAACACTGAAGCTTTCTTT; CDR3 protein: CASSQVDRGNTEAFF; J gene: TRBJ1-1; CDR3 length: 15; V gene: TRBV3-1/TRBV3-2; D gene: TRBD1; clone size: -
CDR3 DNA: TGTGCCAGCAGCGCACAACGGGCCTCCTACGAGCAGTACTTC; CDR3 protein: CASSAQRASYEQYF; J gene: TRBJ2-7; CDR3 length: 14; V gene: TRBV7-8; D gene: -; clone size: -
CDR3 DNA: TGCGCCAGCAGCCCCACGCGGGGCTCTGATCCCTCCTACAATGAGCAGTTCTTC; CDR3 protein: CASSPTRGSDPSYNEQFF; J gene: TRBJ2-1; CDR3 length: 18; V gene: TRBV5-1; D gene: -; clone size: -
CDR3 DNA: TGTGCCAGCTCACCATACGGGGCCGCCACCGGGGAGCTGTTTTTT; CDR3 protein: CASSPYGAATGELFF; J gene: TRBJ2-2; CDR3 length: 15; V gene: TRBV18; D gene: -; clone size: -
CDR3 DNA: TGTGCCAGCTCAATACAGGCAAATGAAAAACTGTTTTTT; CDR3 protein: CASSIQANEKLFF; J gene: TRBJ1-4; CDR3 length: 13; V gene: TRBV18; D gene: -; clone size: -
CDR3 DNA: TGTGCCAGCAGCCGCTCGTTTGGGGGCGATAATTCACCCCTCCACTTT; CDR3 protein: CASSRSFGGDNSPLHF; J gene: TRBJ1-6; CDR3 length: 16; V gene: TRBV3-1/TRBV3-2; D gene: -; clone size: few
CDR3 DNA: TGTGCCAGCAGTCGGGGAATGGGAGAAAAACTGTTTTTT; CDR3 protein: CASSRGMGEKLFF; J gene: TRBJ1-4; CDR3 length: 13; V gene: TRBV7-8; D gene: -; clone size: once
CDR3 DNA: TGTGCCAGCAGTGGGGCCCTTCGTGGCACTGAAGCTTTCTTT; CDR3 protein: CASSGALRGTEAFF; J gene: TRBJ1-1; CDR3 length: 14; V gene: TRBV2; D gene: -; clone size: once
CDR3 DNA: TGTGCCAGCACCCGGCGGGCGGGCTATAATTCACCCCTCCACTTT; CDR3 protein: CASTRRAGYNSPLHF; J gene: TRBJ1-6; CDR3 length: 15; V gene: TRBV28; D gene: -; clone size: -
CDR3 DNA: TGTGCCAGCGCGAAAGTACAGGGGGCAGGTGAAAAACTGTTTTTT; CDR3 protein: CASAKVQGAGEKLFF; J gene: TRBJ1-4; CDR3 length: 15; V gene: TRBV6-5; D gene: TRBD1; clone size: -
CDR3 DNA: TGTGCCAGCAGCTTAGGTCCCGGGACCAACTATGGCTACACCTTC; CDR3 protein: CASSLGPGTNYGYTF; J gene: TRBJ1-2; CDR3 length: 15; V gene: TRBV7-3; D gene: -; clone size: -
CDR3 DNA: TGTGCCTGGAGTCCCGGACTTGACAATGAGCAGTTCTTC; CDR3 protein: CAWSPGLDNEQFF; J gene: TRBJ2-1; CDR3 length: 13; V gene: TRBV30; D gene: -; clone size: once
CDR3 DNA: TGTGCCACCAGCAGAGTTATGGGAGCACAGGGGGCTTCTTATAGCAATCAGCCCCAGCATTTT; CDR3 protein: CATSRVMGAQGASYSNQPQHF; J gene: TRBJ1-5; CDR3 length: 21; V gene: TRBV15; D gene: TRBD1; clone size: -
CDR3 DNA: TGTGCCAGCAGCTTAGAGTCTAGCGGTACCGGGGAGCTGTTTTTT; CDR3 protein: CASSLESSGTGELFF; J gene: TRBJ2-2; CDR3 length: 15; V gene: TRBV7-2; D gene: TRBD2; clone size: -
CDR3 DNA: TGTGCCAGCTCAATGGACAACTATGGCTACACCTTC; CDR3 protein: CASSMDNYGYTF; J gene: TRBJ1-2; CDR3 length: 12; V gene: TRBV18; D gene: -; clone size: once
CDR3 DNA: TGTGCCAGCAGCTCACAAATTAGGGGGTCCCCCTATGGCTACACCTTC; CDR3 protein: CASSSQIRGSPYGYTF; J gene: TRBJ1-2; CDR3 length: 16; V gene: TRBV9; D gene: -; clone size: -
CDR3 DNA: TGTGCCAGCAGCTCCTTGTTGGGCAATCAGCCCCAGCATTTT; CDR3 protein: CASSSLLGNQPQHF; J gene: TRBJ1-5; CDR3 length: 14; V gene: TRBV7-2; D gene: -; clone size: -
CDR3 DNA: TGCGCCAGCAGCTTGGCCGTCGACACCGGGGAGCTGTTTTTT; CDR3 protein: CASSLAVDTGELFF; J gene: TRBJ2-2; CDR3 length: 14; V gene: TRBV5-1; D gene: -; clone size: -